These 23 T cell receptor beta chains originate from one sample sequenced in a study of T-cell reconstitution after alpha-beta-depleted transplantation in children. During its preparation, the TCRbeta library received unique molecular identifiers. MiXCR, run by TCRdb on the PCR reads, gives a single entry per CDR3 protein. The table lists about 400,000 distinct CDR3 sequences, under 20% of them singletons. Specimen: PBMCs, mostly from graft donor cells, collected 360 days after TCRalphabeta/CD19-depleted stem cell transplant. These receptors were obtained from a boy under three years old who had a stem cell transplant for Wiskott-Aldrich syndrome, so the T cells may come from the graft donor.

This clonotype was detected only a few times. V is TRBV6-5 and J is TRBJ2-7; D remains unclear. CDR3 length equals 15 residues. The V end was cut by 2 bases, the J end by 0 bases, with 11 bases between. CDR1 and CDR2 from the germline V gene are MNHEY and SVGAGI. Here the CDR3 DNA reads TGTGCCAGCAGTTACGGCAGGTCCTCCTCCTACGAGCAGTACTTC. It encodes CASSYGRSSSYEQYF.

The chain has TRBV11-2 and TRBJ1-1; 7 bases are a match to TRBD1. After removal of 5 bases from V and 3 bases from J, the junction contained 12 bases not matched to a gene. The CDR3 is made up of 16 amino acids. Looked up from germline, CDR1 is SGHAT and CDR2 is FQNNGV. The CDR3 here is CASSEKRTGRYTEAFF. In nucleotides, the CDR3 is TGTGCCAGCAGCGAGAAACGGACAGGAAGGTACACTGAAGCTTTCTTT.

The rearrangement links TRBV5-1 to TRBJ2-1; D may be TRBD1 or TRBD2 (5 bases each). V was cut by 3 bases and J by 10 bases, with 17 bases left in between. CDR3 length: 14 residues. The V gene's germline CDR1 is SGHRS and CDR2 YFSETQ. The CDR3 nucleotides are TGCGCCAGCAGCTCTCCCGGAGGACACTACGAGCAGTTCTTC. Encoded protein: CASSSPGGHYEQFF.

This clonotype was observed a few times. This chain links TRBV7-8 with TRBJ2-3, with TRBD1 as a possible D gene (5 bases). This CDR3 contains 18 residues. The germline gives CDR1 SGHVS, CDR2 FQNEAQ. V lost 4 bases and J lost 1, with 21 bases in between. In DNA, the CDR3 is TGTGCCAGCAGCTCACGTGTTGGTGGGCAGGGCCGCACAGATACGCAGTATTTT. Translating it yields CASSSRVGGQGRTDTQYF.

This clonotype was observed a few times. The CDR3 loop is CSVVPRDGSNYGYTF. The DNA for the CDR3 is TGCAGCGTTGTCCCCCGGGACGGCTCTAACTATGGCTACACCTTC. The chain combines TRBV29-1 with TRBJ1-2, with D maybe TRBD1 (5 bases). The length of the CDR3 is 15 residues. Germline V CDR1 and CDR2: SQVTM, ANQGSEA. V lost 4 bases and J lost 0, with 15 bases in between.

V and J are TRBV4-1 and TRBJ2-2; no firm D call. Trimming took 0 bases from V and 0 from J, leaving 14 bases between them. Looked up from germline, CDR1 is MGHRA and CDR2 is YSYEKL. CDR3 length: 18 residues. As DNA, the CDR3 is TGCGCCAGCAGCCAAGATTCAAGGGCGTTTGCGAACACCGGGGAGCTGTTTTTT. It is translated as CASSQDSRAFANTGELFF.

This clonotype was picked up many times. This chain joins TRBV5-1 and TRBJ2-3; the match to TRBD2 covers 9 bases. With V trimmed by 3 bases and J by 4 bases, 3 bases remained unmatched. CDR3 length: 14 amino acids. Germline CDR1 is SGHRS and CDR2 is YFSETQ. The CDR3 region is CASSSAGGADTQYF. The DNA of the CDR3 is TGCGCCAGCAGCTCAGCGGGGGGCGCAGATACGCAGTATTTT.

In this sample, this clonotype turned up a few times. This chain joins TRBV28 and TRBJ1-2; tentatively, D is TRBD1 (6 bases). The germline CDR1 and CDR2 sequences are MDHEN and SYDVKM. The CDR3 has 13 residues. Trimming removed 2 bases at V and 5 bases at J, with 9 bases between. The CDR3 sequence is CASSLVRGYGYTF. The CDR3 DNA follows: TGTGCCAGCAGTTTAGTCAGGGGATATGGCTACACCTTC.

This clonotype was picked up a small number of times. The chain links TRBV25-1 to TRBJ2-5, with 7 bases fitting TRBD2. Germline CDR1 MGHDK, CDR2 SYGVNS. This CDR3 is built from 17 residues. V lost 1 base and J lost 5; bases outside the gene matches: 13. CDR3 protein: CASSEWTLPWGGETQYF. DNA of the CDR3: TGTGCCAGCAGTGAATGGACACTGCCCTGGGGAGGGGAGACCCAGTACTTC.

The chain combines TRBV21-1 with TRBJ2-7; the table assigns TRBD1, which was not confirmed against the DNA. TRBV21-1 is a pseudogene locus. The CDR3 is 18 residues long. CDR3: CASSNRGPVLNGSYEQYF. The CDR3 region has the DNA TGTGCCAGCAGCAATCGGGGACCCGTGCTGAACGGATCCTACGAGCAGTACTTC.

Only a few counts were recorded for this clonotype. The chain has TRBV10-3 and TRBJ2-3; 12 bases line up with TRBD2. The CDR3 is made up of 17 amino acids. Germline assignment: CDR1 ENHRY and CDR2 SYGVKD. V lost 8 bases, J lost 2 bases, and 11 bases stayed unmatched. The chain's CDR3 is CAISVFGTSGSTDTQYF. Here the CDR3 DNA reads TGTGCCATCTCTGTATTTGGGACTAGCGGGTCCACAGATACGCAGTATTTT.

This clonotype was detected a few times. As DNA, the CDR3 is TGCGCCAGAGATACTGTGGCAATGGACACACGGAGCTCCTACGAGCAGTACTTC. Translated: CARDTVAMDTRSSYEQYF. The chain is built from TRBV5-1 and TRBJ2-7; D might be TRBD1 (5 bases). The germline V gene encodes CDR1 SGHRS and CDR2 YFSETQ. CDR3 length: 18 amino acids. V lost 8 bases to trimming and J lost 0 bases, with 27 bases between them.

The CDR3, as DNA: TGCGCCAGCAGCCTGGCAGCGGGAGGGTTAGAGACCCAGTACTTC. This sequence encodes CASSLAAGGLETQYF. The chain has TRBV5-1 and TRBJ2-5; 10 bases are shared with TRBD2. This CDR3 has 15 amino acids. V lost 4 bases and J lost 4; bases outside the gene matches: 7. The V gene's germline CDR1 is SGHRS and CDR2 YFSETQ.

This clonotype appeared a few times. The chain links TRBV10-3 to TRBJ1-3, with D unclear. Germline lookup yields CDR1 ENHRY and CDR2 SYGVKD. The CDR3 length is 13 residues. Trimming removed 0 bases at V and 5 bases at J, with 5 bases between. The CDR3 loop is CAISESSRNTIYF. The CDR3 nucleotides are TGTGCCATCAGTGAGTCATCCCGAAACACCATATATTTT.

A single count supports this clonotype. The CDR3 nucleotides read TGTGCCAGCAGACGAAAGGAAGAGACCCAGTACTTC. This sequence encodes CASRRKEETQYF. The chain couples TRBV6-5 to TRBJ2-5; D unclear. Per the germline V gene, CDR1 is MNHEY and CDR2 is SVGAGI. The ends were cut back, 6 bases at V and 3 bases at J, with 8 bases in the middle. This CDR3 contains 12 residues.

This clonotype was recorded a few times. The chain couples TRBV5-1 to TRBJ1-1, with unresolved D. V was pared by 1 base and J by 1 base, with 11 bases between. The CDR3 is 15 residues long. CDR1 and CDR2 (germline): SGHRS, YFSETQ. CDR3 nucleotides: TGCGCCAGCAGCTTGTATCCCCAATGGAACACTGAAGCTTTCTTT. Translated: CASSLYPQWNTEAFF.

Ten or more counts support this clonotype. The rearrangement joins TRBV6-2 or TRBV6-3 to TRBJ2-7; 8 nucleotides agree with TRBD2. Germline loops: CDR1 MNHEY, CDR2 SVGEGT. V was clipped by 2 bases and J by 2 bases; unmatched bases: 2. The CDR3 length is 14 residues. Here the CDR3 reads CASSYRAGAYEQYF. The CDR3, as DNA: TGTGCCAGCAGTTACAGAGCGGGAGCCTACGAGCAGTACTTC.

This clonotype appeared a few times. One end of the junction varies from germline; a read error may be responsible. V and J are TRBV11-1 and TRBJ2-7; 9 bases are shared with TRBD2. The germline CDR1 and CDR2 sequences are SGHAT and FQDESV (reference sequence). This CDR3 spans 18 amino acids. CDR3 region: CASTQAALAGPTNYEQYF. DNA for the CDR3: TGTGCCAGCACCCAGGCGGCACTAGCGGGCCCTACTAACTACGAACAGTACTTC.

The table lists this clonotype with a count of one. The CDR3 DNA reads as TGTGCCAGCAGCCAAGTTGTCGGAAGCACAGATACGCAGTATTTT. Encoded protein: CASSQVVGSTDTQYF. The chain uses TRBV3-1 and TRBJ2-3; D is undetermined. Trimming removed 1 base at V and 0 bases at J, with 8 bases between. This CDR3 has 15 residues. Germline lookup yields CDR1 LGHDT and CDR2 YNNKEL (reference sequence).

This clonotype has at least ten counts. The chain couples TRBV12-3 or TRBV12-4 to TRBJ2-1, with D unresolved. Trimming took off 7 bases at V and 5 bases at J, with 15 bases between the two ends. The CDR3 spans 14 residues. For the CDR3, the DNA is TGTGCCAGCACCTTATTTGGAAGACACAATGAGCAGTTCTTC. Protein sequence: CASTLFGRHNEQFF.

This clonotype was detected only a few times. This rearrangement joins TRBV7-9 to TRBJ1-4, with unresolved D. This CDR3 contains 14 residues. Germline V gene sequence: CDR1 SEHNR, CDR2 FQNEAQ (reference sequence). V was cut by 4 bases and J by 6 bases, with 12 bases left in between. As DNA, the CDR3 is TGTGCCAGCAGCTCCCCGGCTTCCGATGAAAAACTGTTTTTT. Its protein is CASSSPASDEKLFF.

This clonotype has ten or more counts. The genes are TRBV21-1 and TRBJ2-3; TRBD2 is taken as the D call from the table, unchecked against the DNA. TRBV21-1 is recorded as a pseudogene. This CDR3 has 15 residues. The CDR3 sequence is CASSPTSGCTDTQYF. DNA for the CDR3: TGTGCCAGCAGCCCGACTAGCGGGTGCACAGATACGCAGTATTTT.

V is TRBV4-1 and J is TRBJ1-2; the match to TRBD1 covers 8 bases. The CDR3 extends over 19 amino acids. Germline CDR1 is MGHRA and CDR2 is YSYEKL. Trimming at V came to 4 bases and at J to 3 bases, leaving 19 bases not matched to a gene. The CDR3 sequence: CASSLLPLRDRRWYYGYTF. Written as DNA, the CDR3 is TGCGCCAGCAGCCTTCTTCCTCTCCGGGACAGGAGGTGGTACTATGGCTACACCTTC.